This entry lists 25 T cell receptor beta chains sequenced from one sample in a study of monozygotic twins with inflammatory bowel disease. TCRdb re-called the 5' RACE reads; one entry per CDR3 protein, DNA not given. Here the sample table reports approximately 380,000 distinct CDR3 sequences. Sequenced: blood. Receptors originate from a human donor with ulcerative colitis or Crohn's disease, or a healthy co-twin of an affected twin (not recorded which).

This rearrangement joins TRBV20-1 to TRBJ2-3; TCRdb reports TRBD2, a call that lacks DNA to check it against. Germline lookup yields CDR1 DFQATT and CDR2 SNEGSKA (reference sequence). This CDR3 is built from 12 residues. The CDR3 sequence is CSASGGSDTQYF.

CDR3: CSVLGRIGTEAFF. V gene TRBV29-1 combines with J gene TRBJ1-1. Germline values: CDR1 SQVTM, CDR2 ANQGSEA. This CDR3 contains 13 residues. The full variable domain, with the rest looked up from reference TRBV29-1 and TRBJ1-1, is SAVISQKPSRDICQRGTSLTIQCQVDSQVTMMFWYRQQPGQSLTLIATANQGSEATYESGFVIDKFPISRPNLTFSTLTVSNMSPEDSSIYLCSVLGRIGTEAFFGQGTRLTVV.

V usage is TRBV5-1 and J usage is TRBJ2-2; the TRBD1 assignment by TCRdb is unverifiable without DNA. The CDR3 is 14 residues long. The germline CDR1 and CDR2 sequences are SGHRS and YFSETQ. CDR3 sequence reads: CASSPDSFSGELFF. The whole variable domain, remainder taken from reference TRBV5-1 and TRBJ2-2, is KAGVTQTPRYLIKTRGQQVTLSCSPISGHRSVSWYQQTPGQGLQFLFEYFSETQRNKGNFPGRFSGRQFSNSRSEMNVSTLELGDSALYLCASSPDSFSGELFFGEGSRLTVL.

This chain joins TRBV7-6 and TRBJ1-5; TCRdb indicates TRBD1, and absent DNA this call remains unverified. The germline CDR1 and CDR2 sequences are SGHVS and FNYEAQ. The CDR3 spans 16 residues. Here the CDR3 reads CASSLNGGLINQPQHF.

The V and J genes are TRBV29-1 and TRBJ2-1; lacking DNA, the TRBD1 call made by TCRdb goes unchecked. The germline V gene encodes CDR1 SQVTM and CDR2 ANQGSEA. The CDR3 extends over 15 amino acids. CDR3 residues: CSVEVLGALYNEQFF.

This rearrangement joins TRBV2 to TRBJ1-1. Per germline, CDR1 SNHLY and CDR2 FYNNEI. The CDR3 runs to 12 residues. This CDR3 reads CASGYAGTEAFF.

V usage is TRBV5-1 and J usage is TRBJ2-5; TCRdb's D call of TRBD1 is untestable without DNA. The CDR3 extends over 17 amino acids. The germline gives CDR1 SGHRS, CDR2 YFSETQ. This chain's CDR3 is CASSFYPSGGVTETQYF.

This sequence joins TRBV11-2 and TRBJ1-2. CDR3 size: 13 residues. Germline V CDR1 and CDR2: SGHAT, FQNNGV. The CDR3 spells CASSLSDTYGYTF. Using reference TRBV11-2 and TRBJ1-2 for the parts outside the CDR3, the full variable domain is EAGVAQSPRYKIIEKRQSVAFWCNPISGHATLYWYQQILGQGPKLLIQFQNNGVVDDSQLPKDRFSAERLKGVDSTLKIQPAKLEDSAVYLCASSLSDTYGYTFGSGTRLTVV.

The chain employs TRBV7-2 and TRBJ2-7. This CDR3 contains 12 residues. Germline loops: CDR1 SGHTA, CDR2 FQGNSA. This CDR3 is CASSLTNYEQYF.

The chain has TRBV20-1 and TRBJ2-3; TCRdb lists TRBD2, though no DNA is available to test this call. The CDR3 covers 14 residues. Germline CDR1 DFQATT, CDR2 SNEGSKA (reference sequence). CDR3 protein: CSARPSGGADTQYF.

This sequence joins TRBV24-1 and TRBJ2-1; TCRdb designates TRBD1, a call that cannot be tested without DNA. The CDR3 is 18 residues long. Germline V gives CDR1 KGHDR, CDR2 SFDVKD. This chain's CDR3 is CATVGTGQVGSKNNEQFF.

The J gene is TRBJ1-4, the V gene TRBV7-2. The germline gives CDR1 SGHTA, CDR2 FQGNSA. The CDR3 is 17 amino acids. The CDR3 sequence is CASSLVGRPGGHEKLFF.

The chain uses TRBV29-1 and TRBJ1-2; the D call from TCRdb, TRBD1, cannot be confirmed without DNA. The germline gives CDR1 SQVTM, CDR2 ANQGSEA. The CDR3 consists of 14 residues. The CDR3 loop reads CSVEDPDRVYGYTF.

This sequence joins TRBV6-2 or TRBV6-3 and TRBJ1-1. The V gene's germline CDR1 is MNHEY and CDR2 SVGEGT. The CDR3 sequence is 15 residues long. The CDR3 region is CASSLIWGHDTEAFF.

V is TRBV7-2 and J is TRBJ2-1; TCRdb names TRBD1, which stays unverified in the absence of DNA. Germline CDR1 is SGHTA and CDR2 is FQGNSA. The CDR3 has 14 amino acids. The CDR3 here is CASSQRTGRSEQFF.

The chain combines TRBV4-1 with TRBJ1-5; as DNA is missing, the TRBD1 call by TCRdb cannot be tested. Germline V gene sequence: CDR1 MGHRA, CDR2 YSYEKL. The length of the CDR3 is 18 residues. CDR3 sequence: CASSLEPTGRYSNQPQHF.

The rearrangement uses TRBV12-3 or TRBV12-4 and TRBJ1-3. This CDR3 is built from 12 residues. CDR3 residues: CASPGSGNTIYF.

The chain recombines TRBV5-1 with TRBJ2-3; TCRdb selects TRBD2, and the lack of DNA leaves this call unchecked. Per germline, CDR1 SGHRS and CDR2 YFSETQ. This CDR3 is 15 amino acids long. The CDR3 sequence: CASSPGGTSTDTQYF.

The chain recombines TRBV7-6 with TRBJ2-5; with no DNA, the TCRdb D assignment of TRBD1 cannot be verified. This CDR3 is 14 amino acids long. The germline V gene encodes CDR1 SGHVS and CDR2 FNYEAQ. CDR3 sequence reads: CASSSDRDEETQYF.

J is TRBJ1-6 and V is TRBV10-3. The length of the CDR3 is 14 residues. Germline CDR1 reads ENHRY; CDR2 reads SYGVKD. The CDR3 sequence: CAISELGGESPLHF.

This sequence joins TRBV20-1 and TRBJ2-7; the TCRdb D gene call, TRBD1, has no DNA to confirm it. The CDR3 spans 13 residues. Per the germline V gene, CDR1 is DFQATT and CDR2 is SNEGSKA (reference sequence). The CDR3 here is CSARAAGIYEQYF.

The rearrangement uses TRBV7-2 and TRBJ2-5. Germline V CDR1 and CDR2: SGHTA, FQGNSA. The CDR3 totals 14 residues. The CDR3: CASSLDKTMETQYF.

The chain combines TRBV5-1 with TRBJ2-1. Germline CDR1 and CDR2: SGHRS and YFSETQ. The CDR3 loop spans 17 amino acids. This CDR3 reads CASSLGRDASSYNEQFF.

This chain links TRBV12-3 or TRBV12-4 with TRBJ1-1; checking the TCRdb D call of TRBD1 is not possible without DNA. The CDR3 is made up of 17 amino acids. CDR3 in amino acids: CASSFEQGANEDTEAFF.

The chain is built from TRBV6-5 and TRBJ2-3. The germline V gene has CDR1 MNHEY and CDR2 SVGAGI. The CDR3 spans 14 residues. CDR3 loop: CASSYRDRTDTQYF.